Presented here are 22 T cell receptor beta chains from one specimen sequenced in a study of T cells in Graves' hyperthyroidism and ophthalmopathy. What was amplified from RNA transcripts were TCR beta CDR3 regions. The TCR CDR3 first-round RT-PCR relied on the HTBI primer set. TCRdb reprocessed the multiplex PCR reads via MiXCR and lists one record per CDR3 protein. The repertoire holds fewer than 550,000 distinct CDR3 sequences, with approximately 25% as singletons. Sequencing used blood. These receptors all come from a woman in her thirties with Graves' ophthalmopathy.

In its sample, this clonotype was seen many times. The chain has TRBV5-1 and TRBJ1-5; D uncertain. The CDR3 sequence is 13 residues long. The germline CDR1 and CDR2 sequences are SGHRS and YFSETQ. V was pared by 2 bases and J by 5 bases, with 8 bases between. CDR3 region: CASSFGLDQPQHF. CDR3 nucleotide sequence: TGCGCCAGCAGCTTCGGATTGGATCAGCCCCAGCATTTT.

Comment on this clonotype: Compared with germline, one end of the junction differs, possibly owing to a read error. The gene calls are TRBV30 and TRBJ1-1, with D uncertain. The length of the CDR3 is 11 residues. Germline V gene sequence: CDR1 GTSNPN, CDR2 SVGIG (reference sequence). The DNA of the CDR3 is TGTGCCTGGAGTGTTTATACTGAAGCTTGCTTT. Amino acid sequence: CAWSVYTEACF.

This clonotype turned up a few times. One end of the junction is discordant with germline, which a read error may explain. This chain uses TRBV11-1 with TRBJ1-1; D is ambiguous. The CDR3 runs to 17 residues. Germline V CDR1 and CDR2: SGHAT, FQDESV (reference sequence). CDR3 region: CASSSSYSQGMNTEACF. In nucleotides, the CDR3 is TGTGCCAGCAGCTCCTCCTATTCGCAAGGGATGAACACTGAAGCTTGCTTT.

This clonotype showed up many times. The chain employs TRBV6-4 and TRBJ2-7; the D gene could be TRBD1 or TRBD2 (7 bases each). The CDR3 has 16 residues. V shed 6 bases and J shed 6 bases, with 24 bases lying between them. Germline V gene lookup returns CDR1 MRHNA and CDR2 SNTAGT. The CDR3 spells CASRTLPARGGCEQYF. The DNA of the CDR3 is TGTGCCAGCAGGACCCTCCCGGCCAGGGGGGGCTGCGAGCAGTACTTC.

This clonotype has just one count. The rearrangement uses TRBV30 and TRBJ2-7; no definite D call. Germline V gene lookup returns CDR1 GTSNPN and CDR2 SVGIG (reference sequence). V was shortened by 2 bases and J by 2 bases, with 4 bases between the two germline ends. This CDR3 comprises 11 residues. CDR3 residues: CAWSRTYEQYF. The CDR3 DNA reads TGTGCCTGGAGTAGAACCTACGAGCAGTACTTC. Using reference TRBV30 and TRBJ2-7 for the parts outside the CDR3, the full variable domain is SQTIHQWPATLVQPVGSPLSLECTVEGTSNPNLYWYRQAAGRGLQLLFYSVGIGQISSEVPQNLSASRPQDRQFILSSKKLLLSDSGFYLCAWSRTYEQYFGPGTRLTVT.

In this sample, this clonotype turned up many times. This rearrangement joins TRBV19 to TRBJ2-2; D not resolved. With 6 bases removed from V and 2 bases from J, the gap between germline ends came to 13 bases. Germline V CDR1 and CDR2: LNHDA, SQIVND (reference sequence). The CDR3 consists of 15 residues. The CDR3 here is CASSFGYINTGELFF. The DNA of the CDR3 is TGTGCCAGTAGCTTTGGGTACATTAACACCGGGGAGCTGTTTTTT.

This clonotype was observed at least ten times. The chain combines TRBV7-9 with TRBJ1-2, with 9 bases that match TRBD1. The CDR3 is 15 amino acids. CDR1 and CDR2 (germline): SEHNR, FQNEAQ (reference sequence). Trimming cost V 4 bases and J 8 bases; bases outside gene matches: 11. CDR3: CASSWDHRGQRGYTF. CDR3 DNA: TGTGCCAGCAGCTGGGACCACAGGGGGCAGAGAGGCTACACCTTC. Variable domain in full (rest from reference TRBV7-9 and TRBJ1-2): DTGVSQNPRHKITKRGQNVTFRCDPISEHNRLYWYRQTLGQGPEFLTYFQNEAQLEKSRLLSDRFSAERPKGSFSTLEIQRTEQGDSAMYLCASSWDHRGQRGYTFGSGTRLTVV.

The chain employs TRBV6-5 and TRBJ2-5; tentatively, D is TRBD1 (5 bases). V was cut by 0 bases and J by 9 bases, with 11 bases left in between. The CDR3 has 13 amino acids. CDR1 is MNHEY and CDR2 is SVGAGI in the germline V gene. The CDR3 loop is CASSYSGRWPQYF. In DNA, the CDR3 is TGTGCCAGCAGTTACTCGGGGCGTTGGCCCCAGTACTTC.

This sequence joins TRBV6-1 and TRBJ2-7; D unclear. CDR3 size: 13 residues. The V gene lost 7 bases and the J gene lost 0 bases, with 10 bases spanning the gap. Germline V CDR1 and CDR2: MNHNS, SASEGT. The CDR3 is CASISTTSYEQYF. In DNA, the CDR3 is TGTGCCAGCATAAGTACCACCTCCTACGAGCAGTACTTC.

This clonotype was counted ten times or more. The rearrangement links TRBV9 to TRBJ1-1; 7 nucleotides align to TRBD1. V lost 2 bases and J lost 1; bases outside the gene matches: 8. The germline V gene has CDR1 SGDLS and CDR2 YYNGEE. This CDR3 has 16 amino acids. CDR3 sequence reads: CASSVGVTGTNTEAFF. DNA for the CDR3: TGTGCCAGCAGCGTTGGGGTGACAGGGACGAACACTGAAGCTTTCTTT.

The chain recombines TRBV2 with TRBJ1-5; D call uncertain. Germline V gene lookup returns CDR1 SNHLY and CDR2 FYNNEI. The length of the CDR3 is 14 residues. Trimming took off 4 bases at V and 1 base at J, with 8 bases between the two ends. CDR3 region: CASSVFGSNQPQHF. The CDR3 DNA reads as TGTGCCAGCAGTGTGTTTGGCAGCAATCAGCCCCAGCATTTT. The full variable domain, with the rest looked up from reference TRBV2 and TRBJ1-5, is EPEVTQTPSHQVTQMGQEVILRCVPISNHLYFYWYRQILGQKVEFLVSFYNNEISEKSEIFDDQFSVERPDGSNFTLKIRSTKLEDSAMYFCASSVFGSNQPQHFGDGTRLSIL.

The chain has TRBV30 and TRBJ1-3; D remains unclear. In germline, CDR1 is GTSNPN, CDR2 SVGIG (reference sequence). CDR3 size: 12 residues. V was clipped by 0 bases and J by 4 bases, with 4 bases between them. In nucleotides, the CDR3 is TGTGCCTGGAGTGTTTCCGGAAACACCATATATTTT. Amino acids: CAWSVSGNTIYF.

This clonotype was counted a few times. The V and J genes are TRBV20-1 and TRBJ2-6; TRBD2 agrees at 9 bases. CDR3 size: 17 residues. V lost 2 bases to trimming and J lost 0 bases; unmatched junction nucleotides: 5. Looked up from germline, CDR1 is DFQATT and CDR2 is SNEGSKA (reference sequence). CDR3 nucleotides: TGCAGTGCTAGAACTAGCGGGCCCGACTCTGGGGCCAACGTCCTGACTTTC. Residues: CSARTSGPDSGANVLTF.

Comment on this clonotype: A much larger clone lies a single base off, so this may be a read error. The CDR3 bases are TGTGCCAGCAGCTCCCAGACAGGGGGCTATGGCTACACCTTC. Amino acid sequence: CASSSQTGGYGYTF. The chain is built from TRBV11-2 and TRBJ1-2; 9 nucleotides match TRBD1. The CDR3 extends over 14 amino acids. CDR1 and CDR2 (germline): SGHAT, FQNNGV. The V and J ends lost 4 bases and 4 bases, in that order; junction bases with no gene match: 4.

Notes on this clonotype: At one boundary the junction diverges from the germline segment, which might be a read error. The chain has TRBV28 and TRBJ2-5; tentative D call: TRBD2 (5 bases). Germline V gives CDR1 MDHEN, CDR2 SYDVKM. The CDR3 runs 13 residues. In DNA, the CDR3 is TGTGCCAGCAGTGTTAGCGAACGAGAGACGGAGGACTTC. Amino acids: CASSVSERETEDF. Drawing the rest from reference TRBV28 and TRBJ2-5, the complete variable domain is DVKVTQSSRYLVKRTGEKVFLECVQDMDHENMFWYRQDPGLGLRLIYFSYDVKMKEKGDIPEGYSVSREKKERFSLILESASTNQTSMYLCASSVSERETEDFGPGTRLLVL.

The chain combines TRBV29-1 with TRBJ2-5; D is undetermined. Germline-derived CDR1 and CDR2 are SQVTM and ANQGSEA. The CDR3 loop spans 12 amino acids. V lost 7 bases and J 2 bases, leaving 11 bases between the germline ends. CDR3 in DNA: TGCAGCGCAAAGAGCGCACAAGAGACCCAGTACTTC. It is translated as CSAKSAQETQYF. The entire variable domain, with the rest obtained from reference TRBV29-1 and TRBJ2-5, is as follows: SAVISQKPSRDICQRGTSLTIQCQVDSQVTMMFWYRQQPGQSLTLIATANQGSEATYESGFVIDKFPISRPNLTFSTLTVSNMSPEDSSIYLCSAKSAQETQYFGPGTRLLVL.

This clonotype has at least ten counts. The chain carries TRBV20-1 and TRBJ1-1, with D possibly matching TRBD1 (6 bases). The germline V gene encodes CDR1 DFQATT and CDR2 SNEGSKA (reference sequence). V lost 2 bases to trimming and J lost 1 base, with 8 bases between them. There are 13 residues in the CDR3. In nucleotides, the CDR3 is TGCAGTGCTAGAACGGACAGGAACACTGAAGCTTTCTTT. Amino acids: CSARTDRNTEAFF.

This clonotype showed up many times. The rearrangement uses TRBV5-1 and TRBJ1-1, with D hard to call. Between the trimmed V and J ends, which lost 3 bases and 5 bases, there was a span of 17 bases. Germline values: CDR1 SGHRS, CDR2 YFSETQ. The CDR3 spans 15 residues. DNA for the CDR3: TGCGCCAGCAGCTCCGAAATAGGGATGGGGACTGAAGCTTTCTTT. The encoded protein is CASSSEIGMGTEAFF.

This clonotype has at least ten counts. CDR3 residues: CASSPFSSADTGELFF. The CDR3, as DNA: TGTGCCAGCAGCCCCTTTTCGAGCGCGGACACCGGGGAGCTGTTTTTT. V gene TRBV6-2 or TRBV6-3 combines with J gene TRBJ2-2; no reliable D call. This CDR3 has 16 residues. The germline gives CDR1 MNHEY, CDR2 SVGEGT. The V gene lost 6 bases and the J gene lost 3 bases, with 17 bases spanning the gap.

This clonotype showed up just a few times. The chain carries TRBV4-3 and TRBJ2-5, with TRBD2 matching 8 bases. From germline, CDR1 is LGHNA and CDR2 YSLEER. The CDR3 is made up of 18 amino acids. V dropped 0 bases and J dropped 2; count of bases not matched to a gene: 11. Here the CDR3 DNA reads TGCGCCAGCAGCCAAGATAGACGCGGGGGGCCCGGTCAAGAGACCCAGTACTTC. Translating it yields CASSQDRRGGPGQETQYF.

The sample holds a few counts of this clonotype. The chain carries TRBV6-1 and TRBJ2-3; the D call may be TRBD1 or TRBD2 (5 bases each). CDR1 is MNHNS, CDR2 SASEGT, per germline. The CDR3 has 15 residues. V gave up 10 bases and J gave up 6 bases, with 23 bases separating them. The CDR3 DNA follows: TGTGCCACCACGACCATCGGACTTTCAGGGGATACGCAGTATTTT. Translated, it gives CATTTIGLSGDTQYF.

The CDR3 DNA reads as TGTGCCAGCCGGGTGGGGCCGGCTCATGGCTACACCTTC. Translated, it gives CASRVGPAHGYTF. The rearrangement joins TRBV27 to TRBJ1-2, with D possibly matching TRBD1 (5 bases). V was trimmed by 8 bases and J by 6 bases, leaving 16 bases between them. Germline-derived CDR1 and CDR2 are MNHEY and SMNVEV (reference sequence). CDR3 length: 13 amino acids.